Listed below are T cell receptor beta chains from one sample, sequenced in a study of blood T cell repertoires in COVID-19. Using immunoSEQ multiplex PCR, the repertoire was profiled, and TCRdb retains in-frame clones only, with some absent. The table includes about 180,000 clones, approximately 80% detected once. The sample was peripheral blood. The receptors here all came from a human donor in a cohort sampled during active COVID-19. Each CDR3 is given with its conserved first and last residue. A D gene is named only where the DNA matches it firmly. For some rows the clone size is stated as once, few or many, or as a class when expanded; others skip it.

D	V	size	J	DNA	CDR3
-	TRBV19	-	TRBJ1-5	TGTGCCAGTAGTATGCGGCAGACCCCTAGCCAGCCCCAGCATTTT	CASSMRQTPSQPQHF
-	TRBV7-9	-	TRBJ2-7	TGTGCCAGCAGGAAGACAACCTACGAGCAGTACTTC	CASRKTTYEQYF
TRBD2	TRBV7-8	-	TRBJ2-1	TGTGCCAGCAGCCCGGGACTAGCGGGGAACAATGAGCAGTTCTTC	CASSPGLAGNNEQFF
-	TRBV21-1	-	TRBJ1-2	TGTGCCAGCAGCAAACCGAGAAGCGAGGATGTAAGAGGGACAGCTATTCAACCTAACTATGGCTACACCTTC	CASSKPRSEDVRGTAIQPNYGYTF
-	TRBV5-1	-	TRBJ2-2	TGCGCCAGCAGTCGGACAGAAACCGGGGAGCTGTTTTTT	CASSRTETGELFF
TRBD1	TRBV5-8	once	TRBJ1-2	TGTGCCAGCAGCTTACGGGACAGGGTTGGCTACACCTTC	CASSLRDRVGYTF
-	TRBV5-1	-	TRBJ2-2	TGCGCCAGCAGCTTTATTGACAGGGAGGACACCGGGGAGCTGTTTTTT	CASSFIDREDTGELFF
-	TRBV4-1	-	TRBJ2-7	TGCGCCAGCAGCCAACTTGGCCCCTTTCTTGATTACGAGCAGTACTTC	CASSQLGPFLDYEQYF
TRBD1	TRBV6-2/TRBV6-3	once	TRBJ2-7	TGTGCCAGCAGTTACTATGACAGGGACGGAACCTACGAGCAGTACTTC	CASSYYDRDGTYEQYF
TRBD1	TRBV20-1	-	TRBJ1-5	TGCAGTGCTAGTTGGACAGGAAGGGATCAGCCCCAGCATTTT	CSASWTGRDQPQHF
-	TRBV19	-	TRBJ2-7	TGTGCCAGTGCGAACTTTGGAGGCGACGAGCAGTACTTC	CASANFGGDEQYF
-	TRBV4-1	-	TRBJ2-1	TGCGCCAGCAGCCAAGGAAGCGTCCTAACCTACAATGAGCAGTTCTTC	CASSQGSVLTYNEQFF
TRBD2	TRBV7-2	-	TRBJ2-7	TGTGCCAGCAGCAGCCGGGGGGGCTACTCCTACGAGCAGTACTTC	CASSSRGGYSYEQYF
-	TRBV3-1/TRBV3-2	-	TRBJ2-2	TGTGCCAGCAGCCGTTACACGAAGAACACCGGGGAGCTGTTTTTT	CASSRYTKNTGELFF
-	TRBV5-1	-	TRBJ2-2	TGCGCCAGCAGCTTCCAAGGGGGGGACACCGGGGAGCTGTTTTTT	CASSFQGGDTGELFF
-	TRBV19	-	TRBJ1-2	TGTGCCAGTAGCCCACCCAGGGTCGGCTATGGCTACACCTTC	CASSPPRVGYGYTF